These 27 T cell receptor beta chains came from one sample sequenced in a study of chemoradiotherapy in HPV16-positive cancers. The protocol was immunoSEQ multiplex PCR, while the TCRdb copy is restricted to in-frame clones and leaves out a portion. Of 25,000 to 30,000 clones listed, roughly nine tenths are singletons. The sequenced sample was blood, obtained from a patient who underwent chemoradiotherapy. The source of these receptors is a human donor with HPV-associated anogenital cancer.

The chain joins TRBV5-1 to TRBJ2-1; TRBD1 matches at 7 bases. Germline lookup yields CDR1 SGHRS and CDR2 YFSETQ. The CDR3 consists of 16 residues. Unmatched junction bases numbered 13, after V lost 4 bases and J lost 6 bases. In nucleotides, the CDR3 is TGCGCCAGCAGCGAACAGGGGTCGACGGTAGGCAATGAGCAGTTCTTC. Translated: CASSEQGSTVGNEQFF.

The chain is built from TRBV4-3 and TRBJ2-3, with D hard to call. The CDR3 is 13 amino acids. Trimming took off 1 base at V and 7 bases at J, with 9 bases between the two ends. Germline assignment: CDR1 LGHNA and CDR2 YSLEER. CDR3 sequence: CASSQVEYHTQYF. The CDR3 nucleotides read TGCGCCAGCAGCCAAGTGGAATACCATACGCAGTATTTT.

The V call is TRBV7-8, the J call TRBJ2-7; D perhaps matches TRBD2 (5 bases). The CDR3 extends over 14 amino acids. Germline assignment: CDR1 SGHVS and CDR2 FQNEAQ. Trimming left V 3 bases short and J 5 bases short, with 14 bases between. Here the CDR3 DNA reads TGTGCCAGCAGCTTTGTAAGGGAGATGCACGAGCAGTACTTC. Translation gives CASSFVREMHEQYF.

The chain carries TRBV6-1 and TRBJ1-5; a weak D match, TRBD1 (5 bases). Germline V lookup: CDR1 MNHNS, CDR2 SASEGT. The CDR3 length is 14 residues. V gave up 4 bases and J gave up 5 bases, with 12 bases separating them. The CDR3 DNA sequence: TGTGCCAGCAGTGTGTGGCAGGGAGATCAGCCCCAGCATTTT. The encoded protein is CASSVWQGDQPQHF.

V is TRBV29-1 and J is TRBJ1-2, with TRBD1 as a possible D gene (6 bases). The CDR3 loop spans 12 amino acids. CDR1 is SQVTM, CDR2 ANQGSEA, per germline. V was trimmed by 4 bases and J by 7 bases, leaving 13 bases between them. The CDR3 loop reads CSVAKGVSGYTF. In DNA, the CDR3 is TGCAGCGTTGCTAAGGGGGTCAGTGGCTACACCTTC.

CDR3 protein: CASSVKTRTYNSPLHF. The CDR3 nucleotides are TGTGCCAGCAGTGTGAAGACCCGAACATATAATTCACCCCTCCACTTT. The J gene is TRBJ1-6, the V gene TRBV6-1; no firm D call. Per the germline V gene, CDR1 is MNHNS and CDR2 is SASEGT. The CDR3 sequence is 16 residues long. Trimming left V 4 bases short and J 4 bases short, with 14 bases between.

The rearrangement joins TRBV7-8 to TRBJ2-7; a weak D match, TRBD2 (5 bases). Germline CDR1 reads SGHVS; CDR2 reads FQNEAQ. Deletions cut 5 bases from V and 6 bases from J, with 8 bases between. The CDR3 runs 11 residues. The CDR3 reads CASSAGGEQYF. CDR3 bases: TGTGCCAGCAGCGCCGGAGGCGAGCAGTACTTC.

The chain is built from TRBV6-5 and TRBJ1-6, with a tentative D call TRBD1 (6 bases). The V gene's germline CDR1 is MNHEY and CDR2 SVGAGI. Trimming stripped 4 bases from V and 2 bases from J, with 12 bases between. This CDR3 is 16 amino acids long. The CDR3 region is CASSFRTATYNSPLHF. CDR3 coding DNA: TGTGCCAGCAGTTTTAGGACAGCTACCTATAATTCACCCCTCCACTTT.

J is TRBJ2-6 and V is TRBV11-1, with D uncertain. The germline V gene has CDR1 SGHAT and CDR2 FQDESV (reference sequence). The CDR3 spans 14 residues. V was pared by 3 bases and J by 0 bases, with 3 bases between. Here the CDR3 reads CASSFHSGANVLTF. The CDR3 DNA sequence: TGTGCCAGCAGCTTCCACTCTGGGGCCAACGTCCTGACTTTC. The full variable domain, in which reference TRBV11-1 and TRBJ2-6 provide the parts outside the CDR3, is EAEVAQSPRYKITEKSQAVAFWCDPISGHATLYWYRQILGQGPELLVQFQDESVVDDSQLPKDRFSAERLKGVDSTLKIQPAELGDSAMYLCASSFHSGANVLTFGAGSRLTVL.

J is TRBJ1-3 and V is TRBV5-6, with a tentative D call TRBD1 (5 bases). The CDR3 is 18 amino acids. Germline CDR1 reads SGHDT; CDR2 reads YYEEEE. The germline V and J ends were trimmed by 3 bases and 0 bases, with 19 bases remaining between them. The CDR3 protein is CASSSIGAGRSSGNTIYF. In DNA form, the CDR3 reads TGTGCCAGCAGCTCGATAGGGGCGGGCCGAAGCTCTGGAAACACCATATATTTT.

Here the CDR3 DNA reads TGTGCCAGCAGTTCCCGGACAGGAGCTAACTATGGCTACACCTTC. As protein: CASSSRTGANYGYTF. The gene calls are TRBV7-9 and TRBJ1-2, with 7 bases identical to TRBD1. V lost 6 bases, J lost 0 bases, and 7 bases stayed unmatched. CDR1 and CDR2 from the germline V gene are SEHNR and FQNEAQ (reference sequence). This CDR3 has 15 residues.

The chain combines TRBV6-1 with TRBJ2-5; TRBD2 matches at 7 bases. CDR1 and CDR2 (germline): MNHNS, SASEGT. With 3 bases clipped from V and 3 bases from J, the junction kept 7 bases outside the gene matches. The CDR3 consists of 15 residues. CDR3 in amino acids: CASSDRGGGEETQYF. In DNA form, the CDR3 reads TGTGCCAGCAGTGACCGCGGGGGTGGGGAAGAGACCCAGTACTTC.

This clone was counted once. V gene TRBV7-9 combines with J gene TRBJ2-5; D is uncertain. The closer fit of TRBJ2-7 to the DNA end suggests the J call may be wrong. CDR3 size: 13 residues. Germline loops: CDR1 SEHNR, CDR2 FQNEAQ (reference sequence). CDR3 sequence reads: CASSSDVSYEQYF. The CDR3 region has the DNA TGTGCCAGCAGCTCGGACGTCTCCTACGAGCAGTACTTC.

This clone was seen just once. The genes are TRBV28 and TRBJ2-3, with 10 bases that match TRBD1. V gave up 5 bases and J gave up 2 bases; unmatched junction bases: 7. This CDR3 has 16 amino acids. The germline CDR1 and CDR2 sequences are MDHEN and SYDVKM. DNA of the CDR3: TGTGCCAGCAGTCACGTCGGACAGGGGGACACAGATACGCAGTATTTT. Amino acid sequence: CASSHVGQGDTDTQYF.

This rearrangement joins TRBV4-1 to TRBJ2-3, with 8 positions matching TRBD2. In germline, CDR1 is MGHRA, CDR2 YSYEKL. Germline trimming cut 0 bases from V and 0 bases from J; bases unmatched to any gene: 8. The CDR3 totals 18 residues. The CDR3 is CASSQDKGGRPSTDTQYF. The CDR3 DNA sequence: TGCGCCAGCAGCCAAGATAAAGGCGGGAGGCCTAGCACAGATACGCAGTATTTT.

The chain combines TRBV7-3 with TRBJ2-1; D is ambiguous. The V end was cut by 1 base, the J end by 10 bases, with 11 bases between. CDR1 SGHTA and CDR2 FQGTGA come from the germline V gene. CDR3 length equals 13 residues. The CDR3 DNA reads TGTGCCAGCAGCTTAATGGGGTACGAAGAGCAGTTCTTC. Translated, it gives CASSLMGYEEQFF.

This clone was counted once. This rearrangement joins TRBV10-3 to TRBJ2-1; weak D call: TRBD1 (5 bases). This CDR3 region has 15 residues. Germline CDR1 and CDR2: ENHRY and SYGVKD. V dropped 3 bases and J dropped 8 bases, with 17 bases sitting between them. The CDR3 protein is CAISDVRAGWDEQFF. For the CDR3, the DNA is TGTGCCATCAGTGATGTACGGGCAGGGTGGGATGAGCAGTTCTTC.

The genes are TRBV27 and TRBJ2-7, with D possibly being TRBD1 (6 bases). The CDR3 is made up of 15 amino acids. Looked up from germline, CDR1 is MNHEY and CDR2 is SMNVEV (reference sequence). Trimming stripped 5 bases from V and 7 bases from J, with 21 bases between. The CDR3 bases are TGTGCCAGCAGTCTCATGACAGGACCCCTTGCTGAGCAGTACTTC. It yields the protein CASSLMTGPLAEQYF.

The CDR3 nucleotides are TGTGCCAGCAGTGAAATATTGGGGATTGGGGAAAAACTGTTTTTT. Its translation: CASSEILGIGEKLFF. The chain joins TRBV6-1 to TRBJ1-4; D is unclear. V dropped 2 bases and J dropped 8 bases, with 15 bases sitting between them. The CDR3 length is 15 residues. Germline CDR1 and CDR2: MNHNS and SASEGT.

The chain joins TRBV28 to TRBJ2-1, with D unclear. The CDR3 contains 12 residues. Germline lookup yields CDR1 MDHEN and CDR2 SYDVKM. V was trimmed by 2 bases and J by 7 bases, leaving 6 bases between them. In nucleotides, the CDR3 is TGTGCCAGCAGTTTACTGGGGAATGAGCAGTTCTTC. Encoded protein: CASSLLGNEQFF.

The rearrangement uses TRBV29-1 and TRBJ1-5; maybe TRBD1 (5 bases). The germline V gene has CDR1 SQVTM and CDR2 ANQGSEA. This CDR3 comprises 14 residues. Trimming removed 0 bases at V and 7 bases at J, with 13 bases between. Written as DNA, the CDR3 is TGCAGCGTTGAAGATGGGGGGTCGGGCCAGCCCCAGCATTTT. It encodes CSVEDGGSGQPQHF.

V is TRBV2 and J is TRBJ2-1; 7 bases line up with TRBD2. The V segment lost 5 bases and the J segment 0 bases; nucleotides outside the gene matches: 4. In germline, CDR1 is SNHLY, CDR2 FYNNEI. This CDR3 is built from 15 residues. CDR3 bases: TGTGCCAGCAGTACCCTAGCGGACTCCTACAATGAGCAGTTCTTC. Protein: CASSTLADSYNEQFF.

The V gene is TRBV5-1, the J gene TRBJ1-2, with D uncertain. The CDR3 runs 14 residues. In germline, CDR1 is SGHRS, CDR2 YFSETQ. V shed 0 bases and J shed 2 bases, with 8 bases lying between them. CDR3 amino acids: CASSLAAENYGYTF. As DNA, the CDR3 is TGCGCCAGCAGCTTGGCTGCGGAGAACTATGGCTACACCTTC.

This sequence joins TRBV29-1 and TRBJ1-1; tentative D call: TRBD1 (6 bases). Germline V gene lookup returns CDR1 SQVTM and CDR2 ANQGSEA. The CDR3 totals 13 residues. Deletions cut 5 bases from V and 4 bases from J, with 14 bases between. The CDR3 spells CSVLGGSVTEAFF. Written as DNA, the CDR3 is TGCAGCGTTTTGGGGGGCTCGGTCACTGAAGCTTTCTTT.

The J gene is TRBJ1-5, the V gene TRBV28, with 8 bases aligning to TRBD1. V shed 2 bases, J shed 7 bases, and the junction held 4 bases outside the gene matches. CDR3 size: 14 residues. Germline loops: CDR1 MDHEN, CDR2 SYDVKM. The CDR3 spells CASSLGQGEQPQHF. The CDR3 DNA follows: TGTGCCAGCAGTTTAGGACAGGGCGAACAGCCCCAGCATTTT.

The genes are TRBV5-6 and TRBJ2-7; D might be TRBD2 (6 bases). There are 14 residues in the CDR3. Germline V gene data show CDR1 as SGHDT and CDR2 as YYEEEE. V lost 4 bases, J lost 4 bases, and 15 bases lay in between. CDR3 protein: CASSLPGVSYEQYF. The DNA of the CDR3 is TGTGCCAGCAGCCTGCCGGGGGTGAGTTACGAGCAGTACTTC.

J is TRBJ2-7 and V is TRBV7-9; D is possibly TRBD2 (6 bases). Per germline, CDR1 SEHNR and CDR2 FQNEAQ (reference sequence). Trimming cost V 0 bases and J 6 bases, with 12 bases left between them. CDR3 length: 14 residues. CDR3 in DNA: TGTGCCAGCAGCTTAGCAGAGGGAGGACCCGAGCAGTACTTC. It codes for CASSLAEGGPEQYF.